Listed below are T cell receptor beta chains from one sample, sequenced in a study of T cells expressing NK-cell markers. No DNA is given; TCRdb re-called the 5' RACE reads and lists each CDR3 protein once. The sample includes 300,000 to 450,000 distinct CDR3 sequences. Sequenced material: blood T cells: a sorted CD56 or NKG2C T cell subset, CD4+ or CD8+ T cells, or bulk PBMC T cells (not recorded which). The receptors here all came from a man aged 18 to 69 in good health. The CDR3 runs from the conserved cysteine through the conserved F or W.

j_gene	v_gene	CDR3aa
TRBJ2-7	TRBV5-1	CASRWTSARTYEQYF
TRBJ1-2	TRBV6-6	CASSYGKNYGYTF
TRBJ1-1	TRBV4-2	CASSENTEAFF
TRBJ2-1	TRBV12-3/TRBV12-4	CASSFRSGQGDNEQFF
TRBJ1-6	TRBV5-4	CASSVTGVRDSPLHF
TRBJ2-3	TRBV7-2	CASSTDRGTDTQYF
TRBJ1-5	TRBV6-1	CASSVTNGAQPQHF
TRBJ2-1	TRBV3-1	CASSQDPVVAETTSYNEQFF
TRBJ2-7	TRBV4-2	CASSQRDTMNEQYF
TRBJ1-5	TRBV19	CASSTKGGSNQPQHF
TRBJ1-1	TRBV6-5	CASSFSTSGLLSAFF
TRBJ2-1	TRBV5-5	CASFGQGPLNEQFF
TRBJ2-2	TRBV11-3	CASSLGQDSTGELFF
TRBJ1-1	TRBV5-5	CASSLAPPDGAFF
TRBJ1-2	TRBV27	CASRDARAGGYTF
TRBJ2-1	TRBV5-1	CASSLSGLQAGEQFF
TRBJ1-1	TRBV12-3/TRBV12-4	CASSRRGGNTEAFF
TRBJ1-6	TRBV20-1	CSASAMGSPLHF